This T cell receptor beta chain was obtained from a study of cytomegalovirus exposure and HLA in healthy donors. The CDR3 spans 16 residues. V dropped 2 bases and J dropped 4; count of bases not matched to a gene: 8. From germline, CDR1 is MGHRA and CDR2 YSYEKL. Findings of the study overall: Rarity held for most TCR sequences, but there were some public TCRs that occurred in many donors.

The PCR used 60 Vbeta and 13 Jbeta primers. The repertoire was sequenced with immunoSEQ multiplex PCR; TCRdb's copy has only in-frame clones and lacks some. The sample contains 95,000 to 150,000 clones, around 84% of which appear only once. A remark on this clone: Its antigen is unidentified.

The sequenced sample was PBMCs. The chain employs TRBV4-1 and TRBJ2-1; 7 bases are a match to TRBD1. This TCR derives from a woman between 25 and 40 years old in good health and CMV-seropositive. The CDR3 sequence: CASSQRGQARYNEQFF. DNA of the CDR3: TGCGCCAGCAGCCAACGCGGACAGGCGCGTTACAATGAGCAGTTCTTC.